The T cell receptor beta chain under discussion was sequenced for a study of shared clonotypes between healthy human individuals. Overall study context: Per donor, three plates held CD4 naive cells, three held CD4 memory, two held CD8 naive and one held CD8 memory.

General observations from the study: Estimated richness values were generally larger in naive subsets than in memory subsets.

The genomic DNA of each subset was split evenly across several immunoSEQ plates. Repertoires were generated with immunoSEQ multiplex PCR, while TCRdb's copy carries only in-frame clones and drops some. The sample gives about 1 million clones, approximately 76% of which show up once; around 1.5% is in the top ten. Germline V CDR1 and CDR2: MNHNY, SVGAGI (reference sequence). The CDR3 is 15 residues long. The junction had 9 bases not matched to a gene; V was cut back by 6 bases and J by 6 bases. As for this clone: Its antigen remains unknown.

Material for sequencing was memory CD4+ T cells sorted from blood. Subset denoted: CD45RA-negative fraction. The chain joins TRBV6-6 to TRBJ2-2, with TRBD2 matching over 8 bases. This sequence originates from a man between 18 and 29 years old in good health. CDR3 DNA sequence: TGTGCCAGCAGAGAGCCGGGACTAGGGTCCGGGGAGCTGTTTTTT. Amino acid sequence: CASREPGLGSGELFF.